This T cell receptor (beta chain) derives from a study of blood T cell repertoires in COVID-19. The overall study: COVID-19 samples, acute and convalescent, were from the United States, Italy and Spain. Nucleic acid was either cDNA or gDNA, and it came from T cells, B-cell-depleted T cells, or PBMCs.

This CDR3 spans 16 amino acids. The ends lost 5 bases at V and 3 bases at J; junction bases unmatched: 6. Per germline, CDR1 SGHTA and CDR2 FQGTGA. In the original analysis: Reference gene primer amplification in the assay estimated nucleated cell counts. The repertoire was sequenced with immunoSEQ multiplex PCR; TCRdb's copy has only in-frame clones and lacks some. The V and J calls and clone size were taken over from that table, and D and trimming were inferred from the DNA. The sample consists of around 60,000 clones, more than 90% of them appearing once. The receptor was derived from a man between 60 and 75 years old with acute or convalescent COVID-19. The genes are TRBV7-3 and TRBJ2-5; TRBD2 aligns across 13 bases. The specimen was peripheral blood. Written as DNA, the CDR3 is TGTGCCAGCAGCCCCCTCGGACTAGCGGGGGAAGAGACCCAGTACTTC. This codes for CASSPLGLAGEETQYF.